Listed here is a single T cell receptor beta chain. Its antigen remains unknown. The data derive from a study of beta chain features in type 1 diabetes. Study-wide results and caveats: VDJ junctions sequenced from type 1 diabetes patients showed fewer insertions and more deletions. Patients' naive, central memory and Treg TCRB repertoires seemed closer to one another than those of healthy donors. Across all four CD4+ subsets, people with type 1 diabetes showed modestly shorter TCRB CDR3s.

The V and J ends lost 2 bases and 2 bases respectively, with 13 bases between them. The CDR3 is 15 residues long. Germline CDR1 is MDHEN and CDR2 is SYDVKM. All of the isolated RNA was reverse transcribed, so expressed TCRB transcripts were sequenced. Profiled with immunoSEQ multiplex PCR; TCRdb holds only in-frame clones, not every one. There are 680,000 or so clones in the sample; roughly 13% occur only once, and 0.022% lies in the top ten. The source of this sequence is a young man with type 1 diabetes. Sequencing used naive CD4+ T cells from blood. The rearrangement uses TRBV28 and TRBJ2-7, with a weak D call TRBD1 (5 bases). The CDR3 loop reads CASSLPRGPTYEQYF. The CDR3 DNA reads TGTGCCAGCAGTTTACCTAGGGGCCCCACCTACGAGCAGTACTTC. Variable domain in full (rest from reference TRBV28 and TRBJ2-7): DVKVTQSSRYLVKRTGEKVFLECVQDMDHENMFWYRQDPGLGLRLIYFSYDVKMKEKGDIPEGYSVSREKKERFSLILESASTNQTSMYLCASSLPRGPTYEQYFGPGTRLTVT.